The clone carrying this T cell receptor beta chain rates as large. These data belong to a study of spatial heterogeneity in lung cancer. Noted time point: sample taken at primary tumor resection. Sequencing was performed on whole RNA extracted from tumor and nontumor lung tissue, or from frozen PBMC, and the material was left unsorted. The CDR3 contains 13 residues. CDR1 MNHNS and CDR2 SASEGT come from the germline V gene. Trimming removed 3 bases at V and 5 bases at J, with 11 bases between. Every molecule of TCR cDNA had its own unique molecular identifier. TCRdb called the 5' RACE reads again in MiXCR, with one record for every CDR3 protein. The data show over 1,000 distinct CDR3 sequences, more than 30% seen once.

V is TRBV6-1 and J is TRBJ2-7; unclear D gene. The sequences come from normal lung tissue next to the tumor, collected at surgery. This receptor was identified in a male donor with early-stage non-small cell lung cancer. CDR3 sequence: CASSDYGFHEQYF. DNA for the CDR3: TGTGCCAGCAGTGATTACGGGTTCCACGAGCAGTACTTC.